A single TCR beta chain is shown here with its context. V was trimmed by 5 bases and J by 4 bases, leaving 12 bases between them. Germline V gene data show CDR1 as SEHNR and CDR2 as FQNEAQ (reference sequence). The CDR3 sequence is 13 residues long. This entry is derived from a study of blood T cell dynamics during melanoma immunotherapy. Study in general: Metastatic melanoma patients received first-line pembrolizumab or nivolumab plus ipilimumab.

DNA loading was fixed at about 360 ng for all bulk PBMC samples. The table came from immunoSEQ multiplex PCR; TCRdb's copy has only in-frame clones and leaves some out. This repertoire shows 9,100 or so clones, 85% to 90% found once; its top ten account for about 0.95%. Specified time point: week 3, after first cycle of checkpoint inhibitor. Response was assessed by RECIST 1.1 at 12 weeks, except a couple of rapid progressors. Sequenced here: blood, sampled from a patient treated with checkpoint blockade. The sequence came from a human donor with melanoma. J is TRBJ2-7 and V is TRBV7-9, with unresolved D. The CDR3 bases are TGTGCCAGCAGCACCGAGACGGAGTACGAGCAGTACTTC. It encodes CASSTETEYEQYF.